A single sample is the source of the 15 T cell receptor beta chains below, sequenced in a study of OX40 agonist ivuxolimab in advanced cancers. TCRdb keeps only in-frame clones here, not all; method: immunoSEQ multiplex PCR. Found here are about 46,000 clones, about 88% of them singletons; the top ten hold just over 50%. The sample consisted of CD4+ or CD8+ T cells sorted from blood, taken in a trial of the OX40 agonist ivuxolimab. The receptor source for this set is an adult with an advanced solid tumor such as melanoma, head and neck, liver or kidney cancer.

The chain recombines TRBV4-1 with TRBJ2-3; D is undetermined. The CDR3 has 14 residues. V dropped 5 bases and J dropped 4 bases, with 13 bases sitting between them. Germline assignment: CDR1 MGHRA and CDR2 YSYEKL. The CDR3 sequence: CASSSDSSADTQYF. CDR3 sequence (DNA): TGCGCCAGCAGCTCAGACTCCTCCGCAGATACGCAGTATTTT.

The V call is TRBV7-2, the J call TRBJ1-1; D is undetermined. Trimming removed 1 base from V and 6 bases from J, with 18 bases in between. Germline CDR1 is SGHTA and CDR2 is FQGNSA. CDR3 size: 16 residues. The CDR3, as DNA: TGTGCCAGCAGCTTAGGTTTTAAACTTAATTTCGCTGAAGCTTTCTTT. Protein: CASSLGFKLNFAEAFF.

This clone came up once. J is TRBJ2-1 and V is TRBV5-1, with 12 bases fitting TRBD2. CDR3 size: 16 residues. Germline V gene lookup returns CDR1 SGHRS and CDR2 YFSETQ. The trim removed 5 bases at V and 1 base at J, leaving 4 bases unmatched. DNA for the CDR3: TGCGCCAGCAGACCCCTAGCGGGAGGGTCCTACAATGAGCAGTTCTTC. The encoded protein is CASRPLAGGSYNEQFF.

A few counts support this clone. The chain combines TRBV7-9 with TRBJ2-7; maybe TRBD1 (7 bases). CDR3 length: 14 residues. Germline V CDR1 and CDR2: SEHNR, FQNEAQ (reference sequence). V was pared by 2 bases and J by 2 bases, with 10 bases between. Here the CDR3 DNA reads TGTGCCAGCAGCTTAACAGGGGAGGCCTACGAGCAGTACTTC. Its translation: CASSLTGEAYEQYF.

The CDR3 DNA is TGTGCCAGCAAGAGAGGCAGTGACTATGGCTACACCTTC. Translated: CASKRGSDYGYTF. The rearrangement links TRBV28 to TRBJ1-2; D is undetermined. From germline, CDR1 is MDHEN and CDR2 SYDVKM. The CDR3 is 13 residues long. Trimming removed 7 bases at V and 3 bases at J, with 12 bases between.

The count of this clone is one. The chain carries TRBV13 and TRBJ2-1; the match to TRBD2 covers 12 bases. The J segment lost 4 bases and the V segment lost 5 bases, leaving 6 bases of the junction unmatched. Per the germline V gene, CDR1 is PRHDT and CDR2 is FYEKMQ (reference sequence). The CDR3 consists of 16 residues. Here the CDR3 DNA reads TGTGCCAGCAGCCCTGAAGGGACTAGCGGGTACAATGAGCAGTTCTTC. Translation: CASSPEGTSGYNEQFF.

The CDR3 coding sequence is TGTGCCAGCACAAATCGGGACCTAAGCTCTGGAAACACCATATATTTT. Its translation is CASTNRDLSSGNTIYF. V usage is TRBV7-8 and J usage is TRBJ1-3, with D perhaps matching TRBD1 (5 bases). The CDR3 covers 16 residues. In germline, CDR1 is SGHVS, CDR2 FQNEAQ. Trimming pared 7 bases from V and 0 bases from J, leaving 16 bases between.

V and J are TRBV5-6 and TRBJ2-3; TRBD2 matches 8 bases. CDR1 and CDR2 (germline): SGHDT, YYEEEE. J lost 0 bases, V lost 5 bases, and 8 bases had no gene match. The CDR3 runs 16 residues. This CDR3 reads CASRLMASGSTDTQYF. The CDR3 bases are TGTGCCAGCAGACTGATGGCTAGCGGGAGCACAGATACGCAGTATTTT.

The chain employs TRBV18 and TRBJ2-3, with 10 bases that match TRBD1. The CDR3 is 16 amino acids. The trim removed 2 bases at V and 4 bases at J, leaving 6 bases unmatched. Germline-derived CDR1 and CDR2 are KGHSH and LQKENI. The CDR3 is CASSPGRQGASDTQYF. CDR3 coding DNA: TGTGCCAGCTCACCAGGGAGACAGGGGGCTTCAGATACGCAGTATTTT.

The genes are TRBV27 and TRBJ1-5; D remains unclear. Per the germline V gene, CDR1 is MNHEY and CDR2 is SMNVEV (reference sequence). Trimming removed 7 bases at V and 4 bases at J, with 11 bases between. This CDR3 is 13 amino acids long. CDR3 coding DNA: TGTGCCAGCACTTATTCCCTTAATCAGCCCCAGCATTTT. Its protein product is CASTYSLNQPQHF.

The chain joins TRBV7-2 to TRBJ1-1; 10 positions agree with TRBD1. The length of the CDR3 is 13 residues. The ends lost 4 bases at V and 10 bases at J; junction bases unmatched: 6. Germline V lookup: CDR1 SGHTA, CDR2 FQGNSA. The CDR3 DNA sequence: TGTGCCAGCAGCTCGACAGGGGGCGCACGAGCTTTCTTT. This translates into CASSSTGGARAFF. Variable domain in full (rest from reference TRBV7-2 and TRBJ1-1): GAGVSQSPSNKVTEKGKDVELRCDPISGHTALYWYRQSLGQGLEFLIYFQGNSAPDKSGLPSDRFSAERTGGSVSTLTIQRTQQEDSAVYLCASSSTGGARAFFGQGTRLTVV.

This chain uses TRBV4-1 with TRBJ2-7; D is perhaps TRBD2 (6 bases). The CDR3 runs to 15 residues. Germline V CDR1 and CDR2: MGHRA, YSYEKL. Trimming took off 0 bases at V and 1 base at J, with 10 bases between the two ends. The DNA for the CDR3 is TGCGCCAGCAGCCAAGACGGGGGTGTGTCCTACGAGCAGTACTTC. This codes for CASSQDGGVSYEQYF.

The rearrangement uses TRBV5-6 and TRBJ1-3; tentative D call: TRBD1 (6 bases). This CDR3 is 14 amino acids long. Germline CDR1 SGHDT, CDR2 YYEEEE. The V and J ends lost 4 bases and 4 bases respectively, with 12 bases between them. The CDR3 nucleotides are TGTGCCAGCAGCGTCTACGGGACAGGAAACACCATATATTTT. Its protein product is CASSVYGTGNTIYF.

The chain is built from TRBV5-1 and TRBJ2-5; D unresolved. With 4 bases removed from V and 1 base from J, the gap between germline ends came to 11 bases. Germline lookup yields CDR1 SGHRS and CDR2 YFSETQ. This CDR3 contains 14 residues. The CDR3 sequence: CASSPPPSQETQYF. DNA of the CDR3: TGCGCCAGCAGCCCCCCGCCCTCCCAAGAGACCCAGTACTTC.

The chain couples TRBV7-9 to TRBJ2-3; D remains unclear. The length of the CDR3 is 15 residues. Germline values: CDR1 SEHNR, CDR2 FQNEAQ (reference sequence). With 2 bases removed from V and 4 bases from J, the gap between germline ends came to 13 bases. CDR3 sequence reads: CASSLFGGPSDTQYF. CDR3 coding DNA: TGTGCCAGCAGCTTATTCGGTGGCCCGTCAGATACGCAGTATTTT.